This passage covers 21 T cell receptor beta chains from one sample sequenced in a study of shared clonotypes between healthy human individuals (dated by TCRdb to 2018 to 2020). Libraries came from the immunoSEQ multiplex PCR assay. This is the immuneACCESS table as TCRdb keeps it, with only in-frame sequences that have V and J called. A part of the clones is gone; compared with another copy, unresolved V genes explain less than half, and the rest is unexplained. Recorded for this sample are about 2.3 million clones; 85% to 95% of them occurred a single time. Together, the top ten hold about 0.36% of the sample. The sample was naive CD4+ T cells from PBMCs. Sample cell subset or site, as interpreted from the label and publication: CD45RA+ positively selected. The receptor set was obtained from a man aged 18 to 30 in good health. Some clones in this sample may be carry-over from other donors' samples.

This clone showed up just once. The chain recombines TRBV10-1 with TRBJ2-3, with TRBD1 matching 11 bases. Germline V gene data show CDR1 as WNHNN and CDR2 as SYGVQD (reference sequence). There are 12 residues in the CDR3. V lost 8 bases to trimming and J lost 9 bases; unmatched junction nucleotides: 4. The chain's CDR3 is CASGTGGQTQYF. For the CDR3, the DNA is TGCGCCAGCGGGACAGGGGGACAAACGCAGTATTTT.

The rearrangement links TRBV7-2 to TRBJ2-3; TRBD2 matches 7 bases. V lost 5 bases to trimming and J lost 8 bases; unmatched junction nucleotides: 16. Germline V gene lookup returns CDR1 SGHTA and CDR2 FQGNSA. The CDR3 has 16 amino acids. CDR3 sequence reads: CASSRGWAGVIGTQYF. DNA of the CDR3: TGTGCCAGCAGCCGGGGGTGGGCGGGAGTTATCGGTACGCAGTATTTT.

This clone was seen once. In DNA, the CDR3 is TGTGCCAGCAGCTCGACTAGCGGGAGGGCAGGGGAGTACTTC. Amino acids: CASSSTSGRAGEYF. The chain joins TRBV6-6 to TRBJ2-7; 14 nucleotides align to TRBD2. The length of the CDR3 is 14 residues. Unmatched junction bases numbered 9, after V lost 6 bases and J lost 11 bases. CDR1 MNHNY and CDR2 SVGAGI come from the germline V gene (reference sequence).

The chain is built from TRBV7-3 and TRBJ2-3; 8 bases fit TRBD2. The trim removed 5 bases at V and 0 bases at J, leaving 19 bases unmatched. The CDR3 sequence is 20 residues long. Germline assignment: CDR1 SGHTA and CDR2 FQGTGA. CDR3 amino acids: CASSPAFLAGGPSSTDTQYF. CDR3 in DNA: TGTGCCAGCAGCCCTGCCTTTCTGGCGGGAGGCCCCTCTAGCACAGATACGCAGTATTTT.

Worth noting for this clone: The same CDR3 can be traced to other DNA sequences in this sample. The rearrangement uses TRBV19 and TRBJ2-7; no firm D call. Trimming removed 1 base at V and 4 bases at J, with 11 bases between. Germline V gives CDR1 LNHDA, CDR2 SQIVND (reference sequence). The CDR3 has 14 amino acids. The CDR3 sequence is CASSIGAGPYEQYF. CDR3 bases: TGTGCCAGTAGTATAGGGGCAGGTCCTTACGAGCAGTACTTC. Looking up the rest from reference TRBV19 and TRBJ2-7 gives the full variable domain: DGGITQSPKYLFRKEGQNVTLSCEQNLNHDAMYWYRQDPGQGLRLIYYSQIVNDFQKGDIAEGYSVSREKKESFPLTVTSAQKNPTAFYLCASSIGAGPYEQYFGPGTRLTVT.

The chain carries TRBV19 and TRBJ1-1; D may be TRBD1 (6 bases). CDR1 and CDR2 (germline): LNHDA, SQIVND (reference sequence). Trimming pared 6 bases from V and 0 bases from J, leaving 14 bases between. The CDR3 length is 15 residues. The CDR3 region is CASSRPGTLNTEAFF. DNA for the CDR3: TGTGCCAGTAGCAGACCCGGGACATTGAACACTGAAGCTTTCTTT.

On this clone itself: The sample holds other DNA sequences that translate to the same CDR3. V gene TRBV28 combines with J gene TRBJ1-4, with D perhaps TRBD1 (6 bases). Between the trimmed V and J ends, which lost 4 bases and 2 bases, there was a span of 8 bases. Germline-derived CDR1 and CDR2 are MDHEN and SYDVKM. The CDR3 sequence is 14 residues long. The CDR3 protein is CASSSGATNEKLFF. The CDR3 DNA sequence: TGTGCCAGCAGTTCAGGGGCCACTAATGAAAAACTGTTTTTT.

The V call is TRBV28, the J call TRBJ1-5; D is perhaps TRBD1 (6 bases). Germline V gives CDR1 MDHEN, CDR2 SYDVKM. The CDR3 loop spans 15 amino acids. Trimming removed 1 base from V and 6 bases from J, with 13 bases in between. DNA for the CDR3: TGTGCCAGCAGTTTATCCGGGGGCGCCGGTCAGCCCCAGCATTTT. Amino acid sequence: CASSLSGGAGQPQHF.

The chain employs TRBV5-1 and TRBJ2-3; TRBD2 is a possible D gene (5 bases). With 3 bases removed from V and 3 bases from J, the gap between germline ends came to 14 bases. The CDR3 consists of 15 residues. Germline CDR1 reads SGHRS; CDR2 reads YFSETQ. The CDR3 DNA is TGCGCCAGCAGCTCGACTAACCTAGGAACAGATACGCAGTATTTT. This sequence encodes CASSSTNLGTDTQYF.

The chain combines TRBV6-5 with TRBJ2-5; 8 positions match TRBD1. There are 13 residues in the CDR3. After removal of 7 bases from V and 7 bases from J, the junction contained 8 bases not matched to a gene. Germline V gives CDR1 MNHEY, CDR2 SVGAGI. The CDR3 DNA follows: TGTGCCAGCAATCCAGGGGGCCTCGGGACCCAGTACTTC. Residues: CASNPGGLGTQYF.

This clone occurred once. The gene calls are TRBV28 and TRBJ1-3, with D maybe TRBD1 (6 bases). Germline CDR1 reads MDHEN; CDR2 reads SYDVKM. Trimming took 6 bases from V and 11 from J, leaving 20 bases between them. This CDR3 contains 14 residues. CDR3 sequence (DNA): TGTGCCAGCAGCACTGGACAGCCCGGAGACCCCATATATTTT. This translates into CASSTGQPGDPIYF.

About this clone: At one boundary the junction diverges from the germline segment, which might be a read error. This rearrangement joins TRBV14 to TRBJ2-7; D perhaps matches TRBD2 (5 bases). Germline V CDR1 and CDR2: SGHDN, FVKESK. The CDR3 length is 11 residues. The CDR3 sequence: CASSQERAASF. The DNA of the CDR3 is TGTGCCAGCAGCCAAGAGCGGGCAGCTTCGTTC.

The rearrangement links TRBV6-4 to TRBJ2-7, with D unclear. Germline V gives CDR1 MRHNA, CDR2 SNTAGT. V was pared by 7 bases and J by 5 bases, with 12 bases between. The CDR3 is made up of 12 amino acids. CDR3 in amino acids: CASKSPVHEQYF. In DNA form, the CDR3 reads TGTGCCAGCAAGTCGCCAGTCCACGAGCAGTACTTC.

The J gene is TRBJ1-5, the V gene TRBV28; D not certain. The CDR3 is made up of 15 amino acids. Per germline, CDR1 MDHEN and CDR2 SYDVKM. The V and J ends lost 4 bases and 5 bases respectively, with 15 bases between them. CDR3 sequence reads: CASSSITLNDQPQHF. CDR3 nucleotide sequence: TGTGCCAGCAGTTCAATCACACTGAATGATCAGCCCCAGCATTTT.

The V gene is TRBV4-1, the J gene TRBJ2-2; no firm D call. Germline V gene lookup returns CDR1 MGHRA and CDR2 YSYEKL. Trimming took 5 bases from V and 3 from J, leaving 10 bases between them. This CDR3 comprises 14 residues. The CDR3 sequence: CASSAPGDTGELFF. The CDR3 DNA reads TGCGCCAGCAGCGCGCCCGGTGACACCGGGGAGCTGTTTTTT.

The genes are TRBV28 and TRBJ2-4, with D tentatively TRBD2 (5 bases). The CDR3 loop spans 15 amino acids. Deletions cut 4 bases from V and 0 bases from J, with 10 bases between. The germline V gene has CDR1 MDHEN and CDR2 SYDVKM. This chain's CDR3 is CASSSYGLAKNIQYF. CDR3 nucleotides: TGTGCCAGCAGTTCTTACGGACTAGCCAAAAACATTCAGTACTTC.

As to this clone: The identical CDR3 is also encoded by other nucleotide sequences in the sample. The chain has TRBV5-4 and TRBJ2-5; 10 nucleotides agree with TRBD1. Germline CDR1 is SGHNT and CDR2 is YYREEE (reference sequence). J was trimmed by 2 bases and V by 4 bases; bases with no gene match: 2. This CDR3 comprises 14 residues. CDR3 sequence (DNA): TGTGCCAGCAGCCTGGACAGGGGGCAAGAGACCCAGTACTTC. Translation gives CASSLDRGQETQYF.

CDR3 loop: CASRTGLAGENEQFF. For the CDR3, the DNA is TGCGCCAGCAGAACGGGACTAGCGGGAGAAAATGAGCAGTTCTTC. The chain employs TRBV5-1 and TRBJ2-1, with TRBD2 matching 14 bases. V gave up 5 bases and J gave up 7 bases; unmatched junction bases: 5. CDR3 length equals 15 residues. CDR1 is SGHRS, CDR2 YFSETQ, per germline.

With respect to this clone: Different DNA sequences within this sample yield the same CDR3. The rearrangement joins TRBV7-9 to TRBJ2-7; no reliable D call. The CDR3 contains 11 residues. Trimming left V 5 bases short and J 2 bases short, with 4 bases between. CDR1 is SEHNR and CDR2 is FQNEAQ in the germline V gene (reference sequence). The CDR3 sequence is CASSAAYEQYF. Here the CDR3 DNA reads TGTGCCAGCAGCGCGGCCTACGAGCAGTACTTC.

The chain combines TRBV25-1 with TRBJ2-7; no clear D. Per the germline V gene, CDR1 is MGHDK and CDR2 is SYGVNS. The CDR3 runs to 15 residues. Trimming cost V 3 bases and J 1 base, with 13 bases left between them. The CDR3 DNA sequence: TGTGCCAGCAGTGACTCCCGACAACCTTCCTACGAGCAGTACTTC. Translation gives CASSDSRQPSYEQYF.

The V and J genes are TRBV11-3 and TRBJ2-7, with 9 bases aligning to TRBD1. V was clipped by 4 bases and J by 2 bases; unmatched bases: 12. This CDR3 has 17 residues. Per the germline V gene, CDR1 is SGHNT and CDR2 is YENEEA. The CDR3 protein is CASSYSPGQGLTYEQYF. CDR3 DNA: TGTGCCAGCAGCTATTCACCGGGACAGGGTTTAACCTACGAGCAGTACTTC. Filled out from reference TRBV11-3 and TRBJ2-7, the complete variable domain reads EAGVVQSPRYKIIEKKQPVAFWCNPISGHNTLYWYLQNLGQGPELLIRYENEEAVDDSQLPKDRFSAERLKGVDSTLKIQPAELGDSAVYLCASSYSPGQGLTYEQYFGPGTRLTVT.